This TCR beta chain was observed in a study of blood T cell repertoires in COVID-19. Across the study: Acute-phase and convalescent COVID-19 samples originated in the United States, Italy and Spain.

The method was immunoSEQ multiplex PCR; TCRdb's version includes in-frame clones alone and lacks a portion of them. The data contain around 350,000 clones, approximately 86% of them singletons. The germline gives CDR1 LNHDA, CDR2 SQIVND (reference sequence). CDR3 size: 13 residues. Between the trimmed V and J ends, which lost 3 bases and 4 bases, there was a span of 6 bases. Source material: peripheral blood. This receptor was identified in a human donor in a cohort sampled during active COVID-19. This chain joins TRBV19 and TRBJ2-2, with D perhaps matching TRBD1 (6 bases). In DNA, the CDR3 is TGTGCCAGTAGTATGGGGGCCACCGGGGAGCTGTTTTTT. It specifies CASSMGATGELFF.